The clone carrying this TCR beta chain was counted only a few times. These data are taken from a study of CD8+ T cells in alopecia areata. Trimming removed 7 bases from V and 5 bases from J; junction bases left unmatched: 9. This CDR3 region has 13 residues. Germline V lookup: CDR1 SQVTM, CDR2 ANQGSEA. Isolated RNA was reverse transcribed into cDNA used as the sequencing template. The assay was immunoSEQ multiplex PCR, and TCRdb's table has in-frame clones only and misses some. The table records approximately 120,000 clones, about 46% of them present only once. Punch biopsies of lesional scalp, plus peripheral blood, were taken from alopecia areata patients. It was from PBMCs that CD4+ and CD8+ T cells were sorted.

The sequenced material came from NKG2D-low CD8+ T cells sorted from blood. The chain joins TRBV29-1 to TRBJ2-7; 9 nucleotides agree with TRBD1. The receptor's source is a human donor with alopecia areata. CDR3 in DNA: TGCAGCGCCCCCGGGACAGGGCTTAACGAGCAGTACTTC. Its translation is CSAPGTGLNEQYF.